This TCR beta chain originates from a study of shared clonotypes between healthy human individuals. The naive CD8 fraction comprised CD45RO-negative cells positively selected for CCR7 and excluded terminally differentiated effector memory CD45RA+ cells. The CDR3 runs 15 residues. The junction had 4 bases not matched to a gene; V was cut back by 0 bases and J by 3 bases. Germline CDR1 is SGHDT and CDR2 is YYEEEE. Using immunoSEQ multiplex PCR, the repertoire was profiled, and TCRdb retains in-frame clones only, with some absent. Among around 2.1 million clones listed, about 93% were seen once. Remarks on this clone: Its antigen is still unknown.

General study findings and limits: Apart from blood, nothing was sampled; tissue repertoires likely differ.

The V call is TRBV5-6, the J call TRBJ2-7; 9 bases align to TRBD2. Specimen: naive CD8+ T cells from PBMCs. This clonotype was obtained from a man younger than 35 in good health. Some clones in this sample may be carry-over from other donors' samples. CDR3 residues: CASSLASGRHYEQYF. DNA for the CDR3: TGTGCCAGCAGCTTGGCCAGCGGGAGGCACTACGAGCAGTACTTC.